This TCR beta chain was recovered during a study of glioma-infiltrating T cells after dendritic cell vaccination. Study summary: Dendritic cell vaccination trial patients had either newly diagnosed or recurrent glioblastoma. Dendritic cell vaccine was injected intradermally three times, biweekly.

TCRB CDR3 was amplified from 2 ug genomic DNA or less. Primers: 60 V beta forward and 13 J beta reverse. The method was immunoSEQ multiplex PCR; TCRdb's version includes in-frame clones alone and lacks a portion of them. The table includes tens of thousands of clones, over 75% detected once. This CDR3 has 14 residues. The V end lost 6 bases, the J end lost 5 bases, and 18 bases lay between the germline ends. From germline, CDR1 is SGHDT and CDR2 YYEEEE. The time point was: after dendritic cell vaccination, including at tumor progression/relapse. The chain recombines TRBV5-6 with TRBJ2-7; D might be TRBD2 (5 bases). The source was blood, collected after dendritic cell vaccination. This receptor was identified in a human donor with glioblastoma. The CDR3 here is CASTWVGSFDEQYF. CDR3 sequence (DNA): TGTGCCAGCACTTGGGTAGGGAGTTTCGACGAGCAGTACTTC. The complete variable domain, with remaining parts taken from reference TRBV5-6 and TRBJ2-7, reads DAGVTQSPTHLIKTRGQQVTLRCSPKSGHDTVSWYQQALGQGPQFIFQYYEEEERQRGNFPDRFSGHQFPNYSSELNVNALLLGDSALYLCASTWVGSFDEQYFGPGTRLTVT.